One and the same sample provided the 2 T cell receptor beta chains below, sequenced in a study of regulatory T cells in long-lasting Graves disease. Libraries of TCR beta came from iRepertoire HTBI primers plus Arm-PCR of CDR3 regions. TCRdb re-called the multiplex PCR reads with MiXCR, one entry per CDR3 protein. This table has 450,000 to 650,000 distinct CDR3 sequences, about 16% appearing once. This sample's time point: newly diagnosed GD, antithyroid drugs for less than 3 months. PBMCs were the source of the RNA used for TCR sequencing. This sample was also put to use in a study of T cells in Graves' hyperthyroidism and ophthalmopathy.

The sample was peripheral blood mononuclear cells (PBMCs), taken at new diagnosis, from a patient treated with antithyroid drugs. Receptors originate from a middle-aged woman with Graves disease.

The CDR3: CAISRTGELFF. The CDR3 nucleotides are TGTGCCATCAGCCGTACCGGGGAGCTGTTTTTT. This chain joins TRBV10-3 and TRBJ2-2; no clear D gene. The V end lost 6 bases, the J end lost 5 bases, and 4 bases lay between the germline ends. In germline, CDR1 is ENHRY, CDR2 SYGVKD. The CDR3 sequence is 11 residues long.

This clonotype was detected many times. The chain recombines TRBV6-1 with TRBJ2-2; possible D gene TRBD2, 5 bases. This CDR3 is built from 14 residues. V was cut by 6 bases and J by 1 base, with 9 bases left in between. Per germline, CDR1 MNHNS and CDR2 SASEGT. The CDR3 nucleotides are TGTGCCAGCAGACGCGGACTGAACACCGGGGAGCTGTTTTTT. This codes for CASRRGLNTGELFF.